The 5 T cell receptor beta chains below all came from one sample that was sequenced in a study of T cell changes during pregnancy in multiple sclerosis. Clones were sequenced by immunoSEQ multiplex PCR, and TCRdb holds only the in-frame ones, with some missing. This table has 50,000 to 65,000 clones, about 93% appearing once. This material consisted of CD8+ T cells from peripheral blood mononuclear cells, taken in the second trimester of pregnancy. The receptor source for this set is a female donor with multiple sclerosis, enrolled in a pregnancy study.

V is TRBV5-6 and J is TRBJ2-3, with 11 bases that match TRBD2. V was clipped by 1 base and J by 3 bases; unmatched bases: 4. Looked up from germline, CDR1 is SGHDT and CDR2 is YYEEEE. There are 16 residues in the CDR3. For the CDR3, the DNA is TGTGCCAGCAGCTTGTTAGCGGGAGGGGCAACAGATACGCAGTATTTT. This gives the protein CASSLLAGGATDTQYF.

The rearrangement links TRBV30 to TRBJ2-7; 7 bases map to TRBD1. The CDR3 contains 14 residues. With V trimmed by 8 bases and J by 0 bases, 10 bases remained unmatched. Germline V lookup: CDR1 GTSNPN, CDR2 SVGIG (reference sequence). CDR3 nucleotides: TGTGCCACAATCTACCGGGACAGCTCCTACGAGCAGTACTTC. It yields the protein CATIYRDSSYEQYF.

V gene TRBV7-8 combines with J gene TRBJ2-3; 14 bases fit TRBD2. With V trimmed by 5 bases and J by 3 bases, 4 bases remained unmatched. In germline, CDR1 is SGHVS, CDR2 FQNEAQ. The length of the CDR3 is 16 residues. The CDR3 DNA reads as TGTGCCAGCAGCCTTAGACTAGCGGGAGGGACAGATACGCAGTATTTT. The encoded protein is CASSLRLAGGTDTQYF.

V is TRBV6-5 and J is TRBJ2-7, with 11 positions matching TRBD2. The germline CDR1 and CDR2 sequences are MNHEY and SVGAGI. The CDR3 contains 15 residues. J gave up 5 bases and V 5 bases, and 8 bases lay outside the gene matches. The chain's CDR3 is CASSLVGLAGHEQYF. The CDR3 coding sequence is TGTGCCAGCAGTCTCGTCGGACTAGCGGGCCACGAGCAGTACTTC.

This chain links TRBV9 with TRBJ1-2, with a weak D call TRBD1 (5 bases). V lost 0 bases to trimming and J lost 4 bases, with 10 bases between them. Germline lookup yields CDR1 SGDLS and CDR2 YYNGEE. CDR3 length equals 14 residues. CDR3 DNA sequence: TGTGCCAGCAGCGTAGTCGGAGGGACCTATGGCTACACCTTC. Encoded protein: CASSVVGGTYGYTF.